The present T cell receptor beta chain was sequenced within a study of blood T cell repertoires in COVID-19. Study information: Collection of acute and convalescent COVID-19 samples took place in the United States, Italy and Spain. In each case, the material was cDNA or gDNA derived from T cells, B-cell-depleted T cells, or PBMCs.

TCRdb's copy holds only in-frame clones and misses some; the assay was immunoSEQ multiplex PCR. This sample has roughly 270,000 clones, with 88% found just once. Germline-derived CDR1 and CDR2 are SEHNR and FQNEAQ (reference sequence). The CDR3 is 16 amino acids. V was pared by 5 bases and J by 6 bases, with 9 bases of the junction left unmatched. The sequencing input was peripheral blood. The TCR originated in a man aged 18 to 30 with active or convalescent COVID-19. The chain joins TRBV7-9 to TRBJ1-5; 11 nucleotides line up with TRBD1. Here the CDR3 reads CASSPGTGGIGQPQHF. CDR3 bases: TGTGCCAGCAGCCCAGGGACAGGGGGTATCGGTCAGCCCCAGCATTTT. Drawing the rest from reference TRBV7-9 and TRBJ1-5, the complete variable domain is DTGVSQNPRHKITKRGQNVTFRCDPISEHNRLYWYRQTLGQGPEFLTYFQNEAQLEKSRLLSDRFSAERPKGSFSTLEIQRTEQGDSAMYLCASSPGTGGIGQPQHFGDGTRLSIL.